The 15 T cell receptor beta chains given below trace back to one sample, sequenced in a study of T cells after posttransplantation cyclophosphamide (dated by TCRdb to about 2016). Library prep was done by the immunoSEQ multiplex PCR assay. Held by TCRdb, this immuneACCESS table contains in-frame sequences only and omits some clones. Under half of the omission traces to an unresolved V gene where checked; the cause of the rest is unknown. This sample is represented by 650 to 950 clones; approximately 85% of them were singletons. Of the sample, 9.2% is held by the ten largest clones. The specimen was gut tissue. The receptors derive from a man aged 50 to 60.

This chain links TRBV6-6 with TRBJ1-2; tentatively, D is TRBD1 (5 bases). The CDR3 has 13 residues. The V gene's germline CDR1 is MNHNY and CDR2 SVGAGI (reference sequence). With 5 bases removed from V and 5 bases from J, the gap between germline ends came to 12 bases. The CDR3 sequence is CASSPGFGYGYTF. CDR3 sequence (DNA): TGTGCCAGCAGTCCAGGGTTTGGGTATGGCTACACCTTC.

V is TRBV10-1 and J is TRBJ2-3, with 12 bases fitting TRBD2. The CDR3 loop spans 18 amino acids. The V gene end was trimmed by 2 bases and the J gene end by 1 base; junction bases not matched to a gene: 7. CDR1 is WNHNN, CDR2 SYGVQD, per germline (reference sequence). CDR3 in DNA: TGCGCCAGCAGTGAGACACGACTAGCGGGAGTGGGCACAGATACGCAGTATTTT. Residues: CASSETRLAGVGTDTQYF.

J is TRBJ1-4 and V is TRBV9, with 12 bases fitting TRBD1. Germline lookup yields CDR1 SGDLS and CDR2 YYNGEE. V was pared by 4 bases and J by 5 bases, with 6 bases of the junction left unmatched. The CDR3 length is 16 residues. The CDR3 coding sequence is TGTGCCAGCAGCTCAGGGGGACAGGGGGCGAATGAAAAACTGTTTTTT. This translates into CASSSGGQGANEKLFF.

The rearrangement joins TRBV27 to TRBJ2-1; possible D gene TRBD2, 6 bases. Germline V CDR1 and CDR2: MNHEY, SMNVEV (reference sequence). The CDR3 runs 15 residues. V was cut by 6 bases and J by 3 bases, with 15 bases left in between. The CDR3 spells CASRKGTQLYNEQFF. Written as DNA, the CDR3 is TGTGCCAGCAGGAAAGGGACTCAACTCTACAATGAGCAGTTCTTC.

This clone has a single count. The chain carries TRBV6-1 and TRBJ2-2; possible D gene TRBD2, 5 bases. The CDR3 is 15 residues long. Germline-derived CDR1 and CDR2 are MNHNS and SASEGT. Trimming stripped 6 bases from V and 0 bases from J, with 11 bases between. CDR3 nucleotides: TGTGCCAGCAGCCTAGCTTTTGCGAACACCGGGGAGCTGTTTTTT. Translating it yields CASSLAFANTGELFF.

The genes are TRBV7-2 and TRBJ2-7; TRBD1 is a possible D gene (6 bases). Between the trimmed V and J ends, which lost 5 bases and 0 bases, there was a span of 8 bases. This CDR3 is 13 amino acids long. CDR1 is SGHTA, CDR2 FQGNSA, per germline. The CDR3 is CASSRTDSYEQYF. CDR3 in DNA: TGTGCCAGCAGCCGGACAGACTCCTACGAGCAGTACTTC. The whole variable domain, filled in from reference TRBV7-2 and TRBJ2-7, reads GAGVSQSPSNKVTEKGKDVELRCDPISGHTALYWYRQSLGQGLEFLIYFQGNSAPDKSGLPSDRFSAERTGGSVSTLTIQRTQQEDSAVYLCASSRTDSYEQYFGPGTRLTVT.

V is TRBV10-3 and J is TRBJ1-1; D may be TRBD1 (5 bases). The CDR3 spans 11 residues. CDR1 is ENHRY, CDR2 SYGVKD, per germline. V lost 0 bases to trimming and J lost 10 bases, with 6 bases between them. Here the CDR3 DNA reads TGTGCCATCAGTGAGTCCGGGGGAGCTTTCTTT. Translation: CAISESGGAFF.

CDR3: CASSQVATSGGNEQFF. CDR3 coding DNA: TGCGCCAGCAGCCAAGTTGCAACTAGCGGGGGCAATGAGCAGTTCTTC. J is TRBJ2-1 and V is TRBV4-1, with 11 positions matching TRBD2. The CDR3 extends over 16 amino acids. V lost 1 base and J lost 6; bases outside the gene matches: 5. The V gene's germline CDR1 is MGHRA and CDR2 YSYEKL.

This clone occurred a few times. The CDR3 protein is CASSPTDRDLSFQYF. The DNA for the CDR3 is TGTGCCAGCTCCCCAACGGACAGGGATCTGTCCTTCCAGTACTTC. The rearrangement uses TRBV18 and TRBJ2-7; 8 nucleotides line up with TRBD1. V was clipped by 6 bases and J by 10 bases; unmatched bases: 17. CDR1 and CDR2 from the germline V gene are KGHSH and LQKENI. This CDR3 is 15 amino acids long.

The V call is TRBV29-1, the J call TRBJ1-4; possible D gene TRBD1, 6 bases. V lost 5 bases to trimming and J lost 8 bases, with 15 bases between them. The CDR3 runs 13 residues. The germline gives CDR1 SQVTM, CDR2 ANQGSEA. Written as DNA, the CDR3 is TGCAGCGTTTACCGGGACACGGGGGAAAAACTGTTTTTT. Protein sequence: CSVYRDTGEKLFF.

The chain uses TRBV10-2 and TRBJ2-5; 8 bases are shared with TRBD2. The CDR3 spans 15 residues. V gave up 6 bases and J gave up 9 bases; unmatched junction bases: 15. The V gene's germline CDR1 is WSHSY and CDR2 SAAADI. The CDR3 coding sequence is TGCGCCAGCAGGAATAGCGGGATCCCTAACTGGGCCCAGTACTTC. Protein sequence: CASRNSGIPNWAQYF.

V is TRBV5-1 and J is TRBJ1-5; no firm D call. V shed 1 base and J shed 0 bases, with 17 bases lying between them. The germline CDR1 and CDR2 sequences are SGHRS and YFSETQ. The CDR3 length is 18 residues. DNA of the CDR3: TGCGCCAGCAGCTTGAAGTCCCCCACTGAATATAGCAATCAGCCCCAGCATTTT. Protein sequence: CASSLKSPTEYSNQPQHF.

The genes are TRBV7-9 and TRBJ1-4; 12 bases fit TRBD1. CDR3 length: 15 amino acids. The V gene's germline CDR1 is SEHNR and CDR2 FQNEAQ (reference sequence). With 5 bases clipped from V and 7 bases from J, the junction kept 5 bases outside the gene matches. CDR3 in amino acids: CASSPGQGASEKLFF. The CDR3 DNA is TGTGCCAGCAGCCCGGGACAGGGGGCTAGTGAAAAACTGTTTTTT.

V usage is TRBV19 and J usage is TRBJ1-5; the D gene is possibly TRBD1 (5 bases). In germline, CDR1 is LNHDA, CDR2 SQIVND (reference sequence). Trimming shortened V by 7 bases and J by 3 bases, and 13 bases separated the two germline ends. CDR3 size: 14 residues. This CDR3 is CASNLAGNNQPQHF. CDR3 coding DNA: TGTGCCAGTAATCTTGCAGGGAACAATCAGCCCCAGCATTTT.

CDR3 amino acids: CASSGGLVYEQYF. CDR3 nucleotides: TGTGCCAGCAGTGGGGGACTAGTCTACGAGCAGTACTTC. The gene calls are TRBV2 and TRBJ2-7, with TRBD2 identical over 8 bases. The CDR3 is 13 amino acids. CDR1 and CDR2 from the germline V gene are SNHLY and FYNNEI. V shed 4 bases, J shed 3 bases, and the junction held 2 bases outside the gene matches. Based on the CDR3 plus reference TRBV2 and TRBJ2-7, the full variable domain is EPEVTQTPSHQVTQMGQEVILRCVPISNHLYFYWYRQILGQKVEFLVSFYNNEISEKSEIFDDQFSVERPDGSNFTLKIRSTKLEDSAMYFCASSGGLVYEQYFGPGTRLTVT.